The 2 T cell receptor beta chains below all came from one sample that was sequenced in a study of regulatory T cells in long-lasting Graves disease (dated by TCRdb to 2020 to 2022). The method was multiplex PCR. The run used an Illumina HiSeq 4000. To build TCR beta libraries, CDR3 regions were amplified by Arm-PCR using iRepertoire HTBI primers. Starting from the raw public reads, TCRdb applied fastp trimming at Q25, assembled clones with MiXCR and retained in-frame beta chains. When rows share a CDR3 protein, they turn into one entry using the most common DNA and genes. This sample lists roughly 520,000 distinct CDR3 sequences; 12% were detected once. In total, the top ten clones hold more than 8% of the sample. This specimen's time point label, per the study, means: newly diagnosed GD, antithyroid drugs for less than 3 months. RNA was extracted from PBMCs in TRIzol for both TCR sequencing and RNA sequencing.

These data were likewise used in another study, on T cells in Graves' hyperthyroidism and ophthalmopathy.

Sequencing was performed on peripheral blood mononuclear cells (PBMCs), taken at new diagnosis, from a patient treated with antithyroid drugs. These receptors were collected from a woman aged 25 to 39 with Graves disease. Donor details come from another sample of the same person, matched by shared clones.

This chain links TRBV5-8 with TRBJ2-7, with D tentatively TRBD1 (6 bases). CDR1 is SGHTS and CDR2 is YDEGEE in the germline V gene. Trimming took off 2 bases at V and 2 bases at J, with 11 bases between the two ends. The CDR3 is 14 residues long. CDR3 DNA: TGTGCCAGCAGCTTTCGACAGGAGACCTACGAGCAGTACTTC. Protein sequence: CASSFRQETYEQYF.

The chain joins TRBV20-1 to TRBJ2-1; 14 nucleotides match TRBD2. The V segment lost 2 bases and the J segment 7 bases; nucleotides outside the gene matches: 10. The CDR3 length is 17 residues. CDR1 and CDR2 (germline): DFQATT, SNEGSKA (reference sequence). As DNA, the CDR3 is TGCAGTGCTAGATCGAGACTAGCGGGAGGGCCAAGGAATGAGCAGTTCTTC. This sequence encodes CSARSRLAGGPRNEQFF.